A selection of T cell receptor beta chains follows, all from one sample in a study of blood T cell repertoires in COVID-19. Clones were sequenced by immunoSEQ multiplex PCR, and TCRdb holds only the in-frame ones, with some missing. This table holds some 250,000 clones, 86% found once. Source material: peripheral blood. The receptors derive from a man aged 60 to 75 with acute or convalescent COVID-19. Each CDR3 is given without its conserved first and last residue. Fields, in order: J gene, D gene, V gene, CDR3 protein. D genes are given only for firm matches.

>TRBJ2-7|.|TRBV27
ASSLTEATAGEQY
>TRBJ1-5|TRBD1|TRBV6-6
ASSYSRDRGH
>TRBJ1-6|.|TRBV4-2
ASSQGTGTPLH
>TRBJ2-7|.|TRBV10-2
ASSVGPTEQY
>TRBJ2-7|TRBD1|TRBV11-3
ASSLAGQGLYEQY
>TRBJ2-3|.|TRBV12-5
ASAKAETGADTQY
>TRBJ1-5|.|TRBV28
ASYPGTGGRSNQPQH
>TRBJ2-3|.|TRBV10-3
AISEAAAVSTDTQY
>TRBJ2-5|.|TRBV19
ASSAGWGRPQETQY
>TRBJ2-7|.|TRBV2
ASMGTIYEQY
>TRBJ2-7|.|TRBV2
ASSDRLRDKEQY
>TRBJ2-3|.|TRBV20-1
SARMRDTQY
>TRBJ2-1|.|TRBV19
ASSPRGGSYNEQF
>TRBJ2-2|.|TRBV2
ASRPGQANTGELF
>TRBJ1-1|TRBD1|TRBV28
ASSYPGGPNTEAF
>TRBJ1-1|.|TRBV18
ASSLNTGMNTEAF
>TRBJ2-1|TRBD1|TRBV11-2
ASSFGDRDNEQF
>TRBJ1-2|.|TRBV30
AWKPGALYGYT
>TRBJ1-6|TRBD1|TRBV19
ASSTNRGFESPLH
>TRBJ1-6|TRBD1|TRBV19
ASSIKGAESPLH
>TRBJ1-1|.|TRBV7-6
ASSRQRNTEAF
>TRBJ1-2|TRBD1|TRBV18
ASSPSRDSYGYT
>TRBJ1-5|TRBD1|TRBV27
ASSARTGFNQPQH
>TRBJ1-6|TRBD1|TRBV9
ASSSVPGQANSPLH
>TRBJ1-6|.|TRBV30
AWSVVNGNSPLH
>TRBJ2-7|.|TRBV3-1/TRBV3-2
ASSQRTAYEQY
>TRBJ2-5|TRBD1|TRBV9
ASSIQPGQGQETQY
>TRBJ1-4|.|TRBV7-2
ASSLEAGLEKLF
>TRBJ2-3|TRBD2|TRBV12-5
ASGLVREGGSGTDTQY
>TRBJ2-3|TRBD2|TRBV20-1
SASGAGVAGAEATDTQY
>TRBJ1-5|TRBD1|TRBV19
ASSSTGPNQPQH
>TRBJ2-5|.|TRBV27
ASSLGRGTGIEETQY
>TRBJ2-2|TRBD1|TRBV5-1
ASSSQGTEAGELF
>TRBJ2-7|.|TRBV24-1
ATSDEGWEQY
>TRBJ2-1|TRBD2|TRBV29-1
SVDLQLAGGDEQF
>TRBJ2-2|.|TRBV5-1
ASTDQGGTGELF
>TRBJ2-1|.|TRBV7-9
ASSFHLDSNNEQF
>TRBJ1-2|.|TRBV6-5
ASKNGFRGYT
>TRBJ2-1|.|TRBV7-8
ASSLVWWRQRPHEQF
>TRBJ2-7|TRBD1|TRBV11-1
ASSPGTGEKWEQY